Listed below are T cell receptor beta chains from one sample, sequenced in a study of CD8+ T cells in alopecia areata. Sequencing was performed with immunoSEQ multiplex PCR; in TCRdb, only in-frame clones are kept and a portion is missing. The sample contains 8,000 to 10,000 clones, 50% to 70% of which appear only once. What was sequenced was skin. Receptors originate from a human donor with alopecia areata. Each CDR3 is given with its conserved first and last residue. The D gene is left open where the match is weak. Clone size is not always given. Where it is, it says once, few, many or a class for expanded clones.

clone_size	j_call	d_call	v_call	cdr3_nt	cdr3_aa
-	TRBJ2-7	TRBD1	TRBV18	TGTGCCAGCTCACCGGGACAGGGGGTTTCCTACGAGCAGTACTTC	CASSPGQGVSYEQYF
-	TRBJ2-3	TRBD1	TRBV19	TGTGCCAGTAGTATTCCGGGACAGGGCACAGATACGCAGTATTTT	CASSIPGQGTDTQYF
-	TRBJ2-2	-	TRBV7-3	TGTGCCAGCAGCACTGGACTGACCAACACCGGGGAGCTGTTTTTT	CASSTGLTNTGELFF
-	TRBJ1-2	-	TRBV6-6	TGTGCCAGCAGTTACGGGCAGTACTATGGCTACACCTTC	CASSYGQYYGYTF
-	TRBJ2-1	-	TRBV5-1	TGCGCCAGCGGCATGGGGGATCGGAACAATGAGCAGTTCTTC	CASGMGDRNNEQFF
once	TRBJ2-1	TRBD1	TRBV9	TGTGCCAGCAGCGGACAGGGGGCTAAGGGCAATGAGCAGTTCTTC	CASSGQGAKGNEQFF
-	TRBJ2-3	TRBD2	TRBV7-2	TGTGCCAGCAGCACCCGCCCTAGCGGGATGCTCGGCTATACGCAGTATTTT	CASSTRPSGMLGYTQYF
-	TRBJ2-2	-	TRBV11-2	TGTGCCAGCAGCTTAGGTTCCTGGGACACGAACACCGGGGAGCTGTTTTTT	CASSLGSWDTNTGELFF
few	TRBJ2-3	-	TRBV7-9	TGTGCCAGCTCCCCTAAGGGTCCAGATACGCAGTATTTT	CASSPKGPDTQYF
-	TRBJ2-7	-	TRBV5-1	TGCGCCAGCAGCTTCGCAGGGGCGGCCTACGAGCAGTACTTC	CASSFAGAAYEQYF
-	TRBJ2-5	TRBD2	TRBV6-5	TGTGCCAGCAGTAATAGCGGGGCCTCCCAAGAGACCCAGTACTTC	CASSNSGASQETQYF
-	TRBJ1-5	TRBD1	TRBV19	TGTGCCAGTAAAGCGGAGACAGGGAAGAATCAGCCCCAGCATTTT	CASKAETGKNQPQHF
-	TRBJ2-1	TRBD2	TRBV29-1	TGCAGCTTTCTGCCGGGACTAGCGGGAGGCCCCTCCTACAATGAGCAGTTCTTC	CSFLPGLAGGPSYNEQFF
-	TRBJ1-4	-	TRBV9	TGTGCCAGCAGCCCTGGGGGGCTCGGGAGTGAAAAACTGTTTTTT	CASSPGGLGSEKLFF